This TCR beta chain was sequenced for a study of shared clonotypes between healthy human individuals (dated by TCRdb to 2020 to 2022). Notes on the research overall: The cohort comprised two women and three men aged 18 to 49 years. For each donor, three plates each were used for CD4 naive and CD4 memory, two plates were used for CD8 naive, and one plate was used for CD8 memory. Blood TCR repertoires of about five healthy adults were deeply sequenced to estimate repertoire size and the extent of clonotype sharing between individuals. Different laboratories and diverse techniques were used to prepare libraries and sequence TCR repertoires, to increase sequencing depth and limit assay-specific biases. Leukapheresis yielded between about 0.94 and 10 billion PBMCs per donor. The study at large found these results: Sampling was restricted to blood, and TCR repertoires in tissues likely differ from the TCR repertoires found in blood. Across four donors, 5% to 6% of naive CD4, 3.5% of naive CD8, around 2.5% of memory CD4, and approximately 0.42% of memory CD8 clonotypes were shared. Compared with non-shared clonotypes, the clonotypes found in all four sorted-subset donors had higher generation probabilities. The genetic and exposure-history diversity represented was limited by the small number of donors. Incomplete sequencing was indicated by rarefaction of sorted-subset datasets, despite the large sequencing depth. Pairwise subsampling led to the expectation that sequencing depth would affect the degree of clonotype sharing among donors. Naive subsets generally had larger estimated clonotype richness than memory subsets.

The cysteine opens and the phenylalanine closes a CDR3 of 16 amino acids. Only the CDR3 DNA is retained, 48 bases long and in frame from the first base. V gives up 2 bases and J gives up 2 bases, and the segment between their germline ends measures 15 bases. From a lookup of the germline V gene, CDR1 and CDR2 are MNHNS and SASEGT. The donors were healthy, HIV-negative adults who had no recently reported acute infections or vaccinations. Every donor was a Caucasian adult residing in Nashville, Tennessee, USA. CD4+ T cells were enriched by magnetic negative selection, after which naive cells were positively selected on CD45RA and the negative fraction was taken as the memory subset. Blood was obtained by leukapheresis, after which PBMCs were separated by Ficoll-Histopaque density gradient centrifugation and cryopreserved in liquid nitrogen vapor phase. Analytical flow cytometry was used to check the purity and quantity of each magnetically sorted T cell population. Genomic DNA was isolated from each sorted fraction and quantified by UV absorbance on a Nanodrop 2000c.

This clone was recorded once. The antigen it recognizes is unknown. Base qualities are not recorded, but no much larger clone differs from it by a single base. TCR CDR3 regions were amplified from genomic DNA by multiplex PCR using the deep immunoSEQ assay. For each cell subset, the extracted genomic DNA was distributed evenly across all wells of several immunoSEQ 96-well plates, and each plate served as one replicate. For sorted subsets, about 220 ng of genomic DNA, equivalent to around 29,000 T cell genomes, went into each replicate PCR. Purified libraries were quantified with a Qubit 3.0 fluorometer, sized on a Bioanalyzer 2100, and re-quantified with the KAPA Library Quantification kit. A separate single-read 150-cycle Illumina NextSeq 550 flow cell was used to sequence each immunoSEQ 96-well plate. On the authors' methods: Because only junctional sequences without quality scores were contained in the immunoSEQ output, filtering matching that applied to full-length reads could not be performed. To assign V/J genes and CDR3, sequences were annotated using PyIR, a Python wrapper for IgBLAST v1.9, with IMGT germline references. Any read was removed if the V/J assignment was weak (E-value above 1e-6), the CDR3 was missing, or the read contained stop codons, out-of-frame junctions, or ambiguous translated residues. V3J clonotypes were defined as sequences sharing an identical inferred V gene, J gene, and CDR3 amino acid sequence. The percentage overlap between two repertoires was calculated by dividing the number of shared unique clonotypes by the size of the smaller repertoire. Repertoire richness was assessed with RTK rarefaction, the Chao1 estimator, and Recon v2.1 estimates of unobserved clonotypes. Generation probabilities were computed with OLGA for all TCRbeta clonotypes obtained by the gDNA method from a handful of donors. The immuneACCESS repertoire file appears here via TCRdb, limited to in-frame rearrangements. These files lack a portion of the clones; in checked studies, under half of the deficit traces to unresolved V genes, and the cause of the others is not known. Clone size and V and J calls were adopted from that table, with D and trimming inferred from the DNA. Here the sample has under 2,500,000 clones; about 94% occur a single time. Roughly 0.13% of the sample belongs to the ten largest clones.

The chain is assembled from TRBV6-1 and TRBJ1-2; the D gene cannot be named for sure. The sequencing input was naive CD4+ T cells sorted from blood. This sample's cell subset or site label indicates: CD45RA+ positively selected. This receptor was taken from a man aged 18 to 29 in good health. In nucleotide form, the sequence is TGTGCCAGCAGTGAAACCCTCGGGGTCGGGAACTATGGCTACACCTTC. Its coded protein is CASSETLGVGNYGYTF.